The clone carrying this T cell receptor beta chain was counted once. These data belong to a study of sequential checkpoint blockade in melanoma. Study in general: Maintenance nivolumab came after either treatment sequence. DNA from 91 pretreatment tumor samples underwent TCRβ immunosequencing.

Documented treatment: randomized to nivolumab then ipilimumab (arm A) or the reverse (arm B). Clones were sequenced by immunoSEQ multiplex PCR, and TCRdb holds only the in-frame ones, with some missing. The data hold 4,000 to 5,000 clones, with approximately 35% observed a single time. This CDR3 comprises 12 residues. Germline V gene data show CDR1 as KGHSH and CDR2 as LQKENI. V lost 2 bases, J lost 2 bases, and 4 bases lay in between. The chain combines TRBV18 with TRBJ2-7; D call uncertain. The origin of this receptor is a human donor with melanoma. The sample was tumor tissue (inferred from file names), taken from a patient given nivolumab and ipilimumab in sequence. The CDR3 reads CASSPGTYEQYF. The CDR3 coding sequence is TGTGCCAGCTCACCAGGGACCTACGAGCAGTACTTC.